This TCR beta chain was captured in a study of graft-versus-host responses after intestinal transplantation. V was shortened by 5 bases and J by 5 bases, with 13 bases between the two germline ends. CDR1 and CDR2 (germline): SGHNT, YYREEE (reference sequence). The CDR3 length is 13 residues. Sequencing was performed with immunoSEQ multiplex PCR; in TCRdb, only in-frame clones are kept and a portion is missing. This sample yields 71,000 or so clones, of which around 90% are seen a single time; 1.3% belongs to the top ten. Remarks on this clone: Its antigen is still unknown.

This specimen consisted of unstimulated CD8+ T cells sorted from spleen or lymph node cells, obtained before intestinal transplant. The origin of this receptor is a human donor who received an intestinal transplant. This rearrangement joins TRBV5-4 to TRBJ2-5, with D possibly being TRBD2 (5 bases). The CDR3 region is CASSTSGMETQYF. CDR3 in DNA: TGTGCCAGCAGTACCTCGGGAATGGAGACCCAGTACTTC.